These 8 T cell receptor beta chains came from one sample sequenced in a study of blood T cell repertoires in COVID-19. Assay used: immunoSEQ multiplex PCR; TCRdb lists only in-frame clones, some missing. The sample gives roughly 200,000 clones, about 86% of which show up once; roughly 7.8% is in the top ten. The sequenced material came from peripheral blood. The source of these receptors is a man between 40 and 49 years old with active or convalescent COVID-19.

The CDR3 loop reads CASSYSRQGRNGYTF. CDR3 coding DNA: TGTGCCAGCAGTTATTCTCGACAGGGACGAAATGGCTACACCTTC. The rearrangement joins TRBV6-6 to TRBJ1-2; 7 bases are shared with TRBD1. CDR1 MNHNY and CDR2 SVGAGI come from the germline V gene (reference sequence). The CDR3 sequence is 15 residues long. V trimming: 3 bases; J trimming: 6 bases; junction bases outside the gene matches: 10.

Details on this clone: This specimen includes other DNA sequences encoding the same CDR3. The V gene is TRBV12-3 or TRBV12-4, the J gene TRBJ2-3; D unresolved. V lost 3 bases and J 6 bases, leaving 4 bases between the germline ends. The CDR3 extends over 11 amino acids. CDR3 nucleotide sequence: TGTGCCAGCAGTTTCGGGGATACGCAGTATTTT. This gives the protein CASSFGDTQYF.

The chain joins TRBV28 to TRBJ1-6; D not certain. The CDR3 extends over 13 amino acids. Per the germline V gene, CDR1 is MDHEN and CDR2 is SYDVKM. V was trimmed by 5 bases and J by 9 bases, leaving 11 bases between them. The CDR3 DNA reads TGTGCCAGCAGTCCGGTTGGTCGTTCACCCCTCCACTTT. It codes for CASSPVGRSPLHF. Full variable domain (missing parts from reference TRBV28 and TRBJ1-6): DVKVTQSSRYLVKRTGEKVFLECVQDMDHENMFWYRQDPGLGLRLIYFSYDVKMKEKGDIPEGYSVSREKKERFSLILESASTNQTSMYLCASSPVGRSPLHFGNGTRLTVT.

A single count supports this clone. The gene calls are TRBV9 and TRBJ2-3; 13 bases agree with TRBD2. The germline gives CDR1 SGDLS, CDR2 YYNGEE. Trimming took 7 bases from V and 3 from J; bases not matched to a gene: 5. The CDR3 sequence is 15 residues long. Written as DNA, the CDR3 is TGTGCCAGCGGACTAGCGGGAGAGAAGACAGATACGCAGTATTTT. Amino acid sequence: CASGLAGEKTDTQYF.

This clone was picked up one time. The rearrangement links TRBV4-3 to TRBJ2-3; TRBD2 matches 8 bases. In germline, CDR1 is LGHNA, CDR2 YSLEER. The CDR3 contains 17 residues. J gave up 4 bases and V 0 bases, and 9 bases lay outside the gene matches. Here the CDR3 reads CASSQDWTGGRPDTQYF. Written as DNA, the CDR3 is TGCGCCAGCAGCCAAGATTGGACGGGGGGGCGCCCAGATACGCAGTATTTT.

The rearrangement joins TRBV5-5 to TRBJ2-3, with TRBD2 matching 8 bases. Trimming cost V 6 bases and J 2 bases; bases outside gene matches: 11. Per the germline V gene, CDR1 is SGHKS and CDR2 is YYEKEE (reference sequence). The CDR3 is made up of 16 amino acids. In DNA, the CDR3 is TGTGCCAGCATCATAGGGACTAGTGGGGTCACAGATACGCAGTATTTT. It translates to CASIIGTSGVTDTQYF.

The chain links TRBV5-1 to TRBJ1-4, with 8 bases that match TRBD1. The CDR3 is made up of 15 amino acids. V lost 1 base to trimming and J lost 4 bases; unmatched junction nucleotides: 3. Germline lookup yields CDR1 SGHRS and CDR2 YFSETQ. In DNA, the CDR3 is TGCGCCAGCAGCTTGATTACAGGGGGTAATGAAAAACTGTTTTTT. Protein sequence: CASSLITGGNEKLFF.

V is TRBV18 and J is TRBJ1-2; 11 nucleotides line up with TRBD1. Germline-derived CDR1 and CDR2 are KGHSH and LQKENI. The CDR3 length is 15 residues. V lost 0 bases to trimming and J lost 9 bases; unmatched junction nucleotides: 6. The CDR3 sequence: CASSPPNGQGASYTF. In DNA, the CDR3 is TGTGCCAGCTCACCACCTAACGGACAGGGGGCGAGCTACACCTTC. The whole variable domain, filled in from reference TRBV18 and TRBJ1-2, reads NAGVMQNPRHLVRRRGQEARLRCSPMKGHSHVYWYRQLPEEGLKFMVYLQKENIIDESGMPKERFSAEFPKEGPSILRIQQVVRGDSAAYFCASSPPNGQGASYTFGSGTRLTVV.